A selection of T cell receptor beta chains follows, all from one sample in a study of siplizumab effects on memory and regulatory T cells. Sequenced by immunoSEQ multiplex PCR; TCRdb stores in-frame clones only, minus some. The sample has around 99,000 clones; 90% to 95% are singletons. Input material: Tregs sorted from blood. The receptor source for this set is a human donor in good health. The CDR3 runs from the conserved cysteine through the conserved F or W. The D gene is left open where the match is weak. Part of the rows lack a size; the others show once, few, many or a class for expanded clones.

TRBD1,TRBJ2-6,TRBV14,16,NA,CATRSTGYSGANVLTF,TGTGCCACCAGGTCGACAGGGTACTCTGGGGCCAACGTCCTGACTTTC
NA,TRBJ2-5,TRBV18,14,NA,CASSPEGLGETQYF,TGTGCCAGCTCACCAGAAGGCCTGGGGGAGACCCAGTACTTC
NA,TRBJ1-1,TRBV6-6,11,NA,CASSSPGIPFF,TGTGCCAGCAGCTCACCAGGGATTCCTTTCTTT
NA,TRBJ2-7,TRBV19,13,few,CASSLGFSYEQYF,TGTGCCAGTAGTTTGGGTTTCTCCTACGAGCAGTACTTC
NA,TRBJ2-1,TRBV9,15,NA,CASSVGGPLLNEQFF,TGTGCCAGCAGCGTAGGCGGGCCGTTACTAAATGAGCAGTTCTTC
NA,TRBJ2-2,TRBV19,15,once,CASGRQGTNSGELFF,TGTGCCAGTGGTAGGCAGGGAACGAACAGCGGGGAGCTGTTTTTT
NA,TRBJ1-5,TRBV21-1,15,NA,CASSPRHTENQPQHF,TGTGCCAGCAGCCCGAGGCACACCGAGAATCAGCCCCAGCATTTT
TRBD1,TRBJ1-1,TRBV7-9,13,NA,CASSLTGQREAFF,TGTGCCAGCAGCTTAACGGGACAGAGAGAAGCTTTCTTT
NA,TRBJ1-5,TRBV11-2,13,NA,CASSLVHNQPQHF,TGTGCCAGCAGCTTAGTTCACAATCAGCCCCAGCATTTT
NA,TRBJ1-5,TRBV19,12,NA,CATTTSNQPQHF,TGTGCCACCACGACAAGCAATCAGCCCCAGCATTTT
TRBD1,TRBJ1-5,TRBV7-2,16,once,CASSLGHTGVGKPQHF,TGTGCCAGCAGCTTAGGGCACACAGGGGTAGGTAAGCCCCAGCATTTT
TRBD1,TRBJ2-7,TRBV2,13,NA,CASSGDRGQKQYF,TGTGCCAGCAGTGGCGACAGGGGGCAAAAGCAGTACTTC
TRBD1,TRBJ1-5,TRBV7-8,19,few,CASSLWADRESDSNQPQHF,TGTGCCAGCAGCTTATGGGCTGACAGGGAGTCCGATAGCAATCAGCCCCAGCATTTT
TRBD2,TRBJ2-3,TRBV7-9,18,NA,CASSKRPGLADRTDTQYF,TGTGCCAGCAGCAAACGCCCGGGACTAGCAGACCGCACAGATACGCAGTATTTT
TRBD1,TRBJ1-4,TRBV5-1,15,once,CASSNRDRLNEKLFF,TGCGCCAGCAGCAACCGGGACAGACTAAATGAAAAACTGTTTTTT
NA,TRBJ2-1,TRBV18,14,NA,CASSPPSGANEQFF,TGTGCCAGCTCACCACCTTCAGGGGCCAATGAGCAGTTCTTC
NA,TRBJ1-1,TRBV28,17,NA,CASSLGTGIFLRGEAFF,TGTGCCAGCAGTTTAGGTACAGGCATATTCCTAAGGGGTGAAGCTTTCTTT
NA,TRBJ2-1,TRBV5-1,14,NA,CASSLAVARNEQFF,TGCGCCAGCAGCTTGGCGGTAGCGCGAAATGAGCAGTTCTTC
NA,TRBJ2-4,TRBV6-1,14,NA,CASSPTGSTYIQYF,TGTGCCAGCAGCCCTACAGGGTCCACGTACATTCAGTACTTC
NA,TRBJ1-2,TRBV19,15,many,CASSISAVSSYGYTF,TGTGCCAGTAGTATTTCGGCGGTCAGTTCCTATGGCTACACCTTC
NA,TRBJ2-5,TRBV5-1,13,NA,CASNLGAEETQYF,TGCGCCAGCAATCTCGGGGCGGAGGAGACCCAGTACTTC
TRBD1,TRBJ1-2,TRBV6-5,15,NA,CASSYGRQGGYGYTF,TGTGCCAGCAGTTACGGGAGACAGGGAGGCTATGGCTACACCTTC
TRBD1,TRBJ2-1,TRBV6-5,15,NA,CASSYQGVLKDEQFF,TGTGCCAGCAGTTACCAGGGGGTCCTTAAGGATGAGCAGTTCTTC
NA,TRBJ2-5,TRBV29-1,14,NA,CSVEDLPDQETQYF,TGCAGCGTTGAAGATCTTCCAGACCAAGAGACCCAGTACTTC
NA,TRBJ2-5,TRBV7-6,12,NA,CASGAGAETQYF,TGTGCCAGCGGTGCGGGGGCTGAGACCCAGTACTTC
NA,TRBJ1-1,TRBV19,16,NA,CASSIGRRQMNTEAFF,TGTGCCAGTAGTATAGGAAGGAGACAGATGAACACTGAAGCTTTCTTT
NA,TRBJ1-6,TRBV15,15,few,CATSRGRDVATSLHF,TGTGCCACCAGCAGAGGCAGGGATGTCGCGACGTCCCTCCACTTT
NA,TRBJ1-2,TRBV6-6,15,NA,CASSPSGGVLYGYTF,TGTGCCAGCAGTCCCTCGGGGGGGGTTCTTTATGGCTACACCTTC
TRBD1,TRBJ2-2,TRBV5-1,17,NA,CASSWGQVYANTGELFF,TGCGCCAGCAGCTGGGGACAGGTTTACGCGAACACCGGGGAGCTGTTTTTT
NA,TRBJ2-1,TRBV11-3,15,once,CASSLTGDSYNEQFF,TGTGCCAGCAGCTTGACAGGTGATTCCTACAATGAGCAGTTCTTC
TRBD1,TRBJ2-7,TRBV18,14,NA,CASSPRDRDYEQYF,TGTGCCAGCTCACCACGGGACAGGGACTACGAGCAGTACTTC
TRBD2,TRBJ2-1,TRBV18,18,NA,CASSPIVLAGDMGNEQFF,TGTGCCAGCTCACCTATTGTGCTAGCGGGAGATATGGGCAATGAGCAGTTCTTC
NA,TRBJ1-1,TRBV19,12,few,CASTRLGIEAFF,TGTGCCAGTACGAGGTTGGGTATTGAAGCTTTCTTT
NA,TRBJ2-7,TRBV6-1,13,NA,CATTQISRYEQYF,TGTGCCACAACTCAGATCTCGAGATACGAGCAGTACTTC
NA,TRBJ1-1,TRBV10-1,12,NA,CASREPDPGAFF,TGCGCCAGCAGAGAACCCGACCCGGGAGCTTTCTTT
NA,TRBJ1-5,TRBV29-1,20,NA,CSVDPLMKEQGGVCNQPQHF,TGCAGCGTTGACCCCTTGATGAAGGAGCAGGGCGGAGTATGCAATCAGCCCCAGCATTTT
TRBD1,TRBJ1-1,TRBV25-1,14,NA,CASSTRGVNTEAFF,TGTGCCAGCAGTACCAGGGGGGTAAACACTGAAGCTTTCTTT
NA,TRBJ2-7,TRBV6-1,17,NA,CASSAAVGKGLSYEQYF,TGTGCCAGCAGTGCCGCCGTGGGGAAGGGCTTATCCTACGAGCAGTACTTC
NA,TRBJ1-3,TRBV6-6,13,few,CASGRQIGNTIYF,TGTGCCAGCGGTAGGCAAATTGGAAACACCATATATTTT
NA,TRBJ2-7,TRBV12-5,13,NA,CASGLGELYEQYF,TGTGCTAGTGGTCTGGGGGAGCTCTACGAGCAGTACTTC
NA,TRBJ2-2,TRBV7-2,17,NA,CASSFGGTRANTGELFF,TGTGCCAGCAGCTTTGGGGGGACAAGGGCGAACACCGGGGAGCTGTTTTTT
NA,TRBJ2-7,TRBV5-1,15,NA,CASSLFLGLGYEQYF,TGCGCCAGCAGCTTGTTTTTGGGGCTGGGGTACGAGCAGTACTTC
NA,TRBJ2-2,TRBV6-4,13,once,CASSAAVTGELFF,TGTGCCAGCAGTGCAGCAGTCACCGGGGAGCTGTTTTTT
NA,TRBJ1-2,TRBV9,15,NA,CASSGGGLANYGYTF,TGTGCCAGCAGCGGGGGTGGGCTGGCTAACTATGGCTACACCTTC
NA,TRBJ1-2,TRBV7-8,14,NA,CASSLGSREGGYTF,TGTGCCAGCAGCTTAGGGAGCAGGGAGGGGGGCTACACCTTC
TRBD2,TRBJ2-1,TRBV7-8,16,NA,CASSLLAGGTYNEQFF,TGTGCCAGCAGCTTATTAGCGGGAGGGACCTACAATGAGCAGTTCTTC
NA,TRBJ2-7,TRBV9,15,NA,CGIKGVRVTFHEQYF,TGTGGGATTAAGGGGGTTCGAGTTACGTTTCACGAGCAGTACTTC